Below are 18 T cell receptor beta chains sequenced from a single sample in a study of identical twins. TCRdb passed the 5' RACE reads through MiXCR, listing each CDR3 protein once. This table has around 480,000 distinct CDR3 sequences, approximately 15% appearing once. The same sample was also studied in work on yellow fever vaccine responses in identical twins.

Sequencing was done on a sample of CD4+ T cells sorted from blood. The source is a woman under 30 in good health.

This clonotype was seen only a few times. The chain recombines TRBV5-1 with TRBJ2-5, with D possibly TRBD2 on 5 matching bases. V lost 2 bases, J lost 1 base, and 9 bases lay in between. CDR1 and CDR2 from the germline V gene are SGHRS and YFSETQ. The CDR3 runs to 14 residues. The CDR3 sequence is CASSLFAGQETQYF. As DNA, the CDR3 is TGCGCCAGCAGCTTATTTGCGGGCCAAGAGACCCAGTACTTC.

This clonotype was seen a handful of times. The V call is TRBV7-9, the J call TRBJ2-1; tentatively, D is TRBD1 (5 bases). The CDR3 sequence is 15 residues long. Per germline, CDR1 SEHNR and CDR2 FQNEAQ (reference sequence). The V gene lost 7 bases and the J gene lost 9 bases, with 22 bases spanning the gap. CDR3 sequence (DNA): TGTGCCAGCATCCTAACTAATACAGGTTTTGGTGAGCAGTTCTTC. Amino acids: CASILTNTGFGEQFF.

The table lists this clonotype with many counts. The chain has TRBV6-2 or TRBV6-3 and TRBJ2-2; TRBD1 matches 10 bases. The CDR3 loop spans 14 amino acids. The J segment lost 5 bases and the V segment lost 4 bases, leaving 1 base of the junction unmatched. Germline V gives CDR1 MNHEY, CDR2 SVGEGT. DNA for the CDR3: TGTGCCAGCAGTTGGGACAGGGGAACCGGGGAGCTGTTTTTT. Amino acid sequence: CASSWDRGTGELFF.

This clonotype has just a few counts. The V gene is TRBV3-1, the J gene TRBJ2-6, with D perhaps being TRBD1 or TRBD2 (5 bases each). Per the germline V gene, CDR1 is LGHDT and CDR2 is YNNKEL (reference sequence). The CDR3 is 14 amino acids. V lost 3 bases and J lost 4, with 7 bases in between. The CDR3 reads CASSQGDGANVLTF. CDR3 DNA sequence: TGTGCCAGCAGCCAGGGGGACGGGGCCAACGTCCTGACTTTC.

The V gene is TRBV5-1, the J gene TRBJ2-3; 12 bases map to TRBD1. The CDR3 extends over 22 amino acids. Trimming took 5 bases from V and 5 from J; bases not matched to a gene: 27. In germline, CDR1 is SGHRS, CDR2 YFSETQ. The CDR3 DNA follows: TGCGCCAGCAGTCAACGAGTCCCGGGACAGGGGGCGAAACGGGGAAAAGAAGATACGCAGTATTTT. Translated: CASSQRVPGQGAKRGKEDTQYF.

This chain joins TRBV3-1 and TRBJ2-7, with 11 bases fitting TRBD1. CDR1 is LGHDT and CDR2 is YNNKEL in the germline V gene (reference sequence). The V and J ends lost 4 bases and 7 bases, in that order; junction bases with no gene match: 6. This CDR3 region has 14 residues. The CDR3 coding sequence is TGTGCCAGCAGCCTGGGACAGGGGGTGGGGGAGCAGTACTTC. Amino acid sequence: CASSLGQGVGEQYF.

This clonotype was seen a handful of times. The V call is TRBV5-5, the J call TRBJ2-2, with D uncertain. Trimming removed 7 bases at V and 0 bases at J, with 13 bases between. Germline values: CDR1 SGHKS, CDR2 YYEKEE (reference sequence). The CDR3 has 15 residues. As DNA, the CDR3 is TGTGCCAGCCGGCGGAGCTCCGCGAACACCGGGGAGCTGTTTTTT. Amino acid sequence: CASRRSSANTGELFF.

V usage is TRBV28 and J usage is TRBJ1-6, with D possibly TRBD1 on 5 matching bases. The germline V gene has CDR1 MDHEN and CDR2 SYDVKM. The CDR3 extends over 16 amino acids. Trimming removed 8 bases at V and 7 bases at J, with 21 bases between. The CDR3 coding sequence is TGTGCCAGCTTGACCGGGCGGGGCCCGGGGAATTCACCCCTCCACTTT. It codes for CASLTGRGPGNSPLHF.

In this sample, this clonotype turned up a few times. The chain carries TRBV6-1 and TRBJ2-7, with 7 bases fitting TRBD1. Germline CDR1 and CDR2: MNHNS and SASEGT. This CDR3 has 14 residues. Losses at the gene ends were 7 bases for V and 6 bases for J; bases not matched to a gene: 12. Here the CDR3 reads CASNDRQGVIEQYF. In DNA, the CDR3 is TGTGCCAGCAACGACCGACAGGGTGTAATCGAGCAGTACTTC.

This clonotype was observed a handful of times. This chain joins TRBV12-3 or TRBV12-4 and TRBJ2-7, with 9 nucleotides matching TRBD1. The CDR3 totals 15 residues. Germline trimming cut 5 bases from V and 0 bases from J; bases unmatched to any gene: 5. The CDR3 reads CASSRTGVISYEQYF. CDR3 coding DNA: TGTGCCAGCAGTAGGACAGGGGTGATCTCCTACGAGCAGTACTTC.

The chain recombines TRBV4-3 with TRBJ2-3; D unclear. Germline loops: CDR1 LGHNA, CDR2 YSLEER. The CDR3 loop spans 13 amino acids. Trimming left V 4 bases short and J 4 bases short, with 9 bases between. The CDR3 coding sequence is TGCGCCAGCAGCCGAGAAGCCCCAGATACGCAGTATTTT. This encodes CASSREAPDTQYF.

Here the CDR3 reads CATSEQGLADNEQFF. DNA of the CDR3: TGTGCCACCAGTGAACAAGGACTAGCGGACAATGAGCAGTTCTTC. The rearrangement joins TRBV24-1 to TRBJ2-1; the match to TRBD2 covers 10 bases. The CDR3 sequence is 15 residues long. Germline assignment: CDR1 KGHDR and CDR2 SFDVKD. Unmatched junction bases numbered 4, after V lost 4 bases and J lost 5 bases.

V and J are TRBV2 and TRBJ2-1; 9 bases align to TRBD2. The CDR3 is made up of 16 amino acids. V was clipped by 6 bases and J by 4 bases; unmatched bases: 10. Germline assignment: CDR1 SNHLY and CDR2 FYNNEI. CDR3 sequence reads: CASRRAGGTLYNEQFF. The CDR3 region has the DNA TGTGCCAGCAGGCGGGCGGGGGGGACTCTGTACAATGAGCAGTTCTTC.

The CDR3 DNA is TGTGCCAACTCCAACCCCGGTAGAGATGAGCAGTTCTTC. It specifies CANSNPGRDEQFF. V gene TRBV10-3 combines with J gene TRBJ2-1; D is ambiguous. In germline, CDR1 is ENHRY, CDR2 SYGVKD. The CDR3 spans 13 residues. Trimming took 10 bases from V and 8 from J, leaving 18 bases between them.

This clonotype showed up just a few times. The V call is TRBV28, the J call TRBJ1-1, with D possibly being TRBD1 (5 bases). With 8 bases removed from V and 1 base from J, the gap between germline ends came to 11 bases. Germline values: CDR1 MDHEN, CDR2 SYDVKM. CDR3 length equals 13 residues. Written as DNA, the CDR3 is TGTGCCAGCTTAGGGGCACGGAACACTGAAGCTTTCTTT. It yields the protein CASLGARNTEAFF.

In its sample, this clonotype was seen a few times. The V gene is TRBV12-3 or TRBV12-4, the J gene TRBJ2-2, with D possibly TRBD2 on 6 matching bases. V lost 7 bases and J 8 bases, leaving 20 bases between the germline ends. This CDR3 has 15 amino acids. The CDR3 sequence: CASTPSVGHPGELFF. CDR3 in DNA: TGTGCCAGCACTCCTAGCGTCGGTCACCCGGGGGAGCTGTTTTTT.

The rearrangement joins TRBV15 to TRBJ2-3; D is possibly TRBD2 (6 bases). Trimming took 4 bases from V and 4 from J, leaving 15 bases between them. Germline assignment: CDR1 LNHNV and CDR2 YYDKDF (reference sequence). CDR3 length: 15 residues. As DNA, the CDR3 is TGTGCCACCAGCAAAGGGACCCGGGGGTCAGATACGCAGTATTTT. Amino acids: CATSKGTRGSDTQYF.

Ten or more counts support this clonotype. The V and J genes are TRBV20-1 and TRBJ2-5, with D unresolved. Germline CDR1 reads DFQATT; CDR2 reads SNEGSKA (reference sequence). The CDR3 consists of 13 residues. Deletions cut 4 bases from V and 5 bases from J, with 14 bases between. The CDR3 loop is CSAITPNGETQYF. The DNA of the CDR3 is TGCAGTGCTATTACACCCAATGGGGAGACCCAGTACTTC.